This T cell receptor (beta chain) was documented in a study of shared T cell receptors in the human thymus. TCRdb keeps only in-frame clones here, not all; method: immunoSEQ multiplex PCR. The table has hundreds of thousands of clones, 70% to 90% seen once; the top ten hold more than 0.009%. CDR1 is MNHEY, CDR2 SMNVEV, per germline (reference sequence). This CDR3 is built from 15 residues. Deletions cut 0 bases from V and 4 bases from J, with 12 bases between. Another study also made use of these data, one on human thymus T cells.

The sequence was obtained from a boy in the first two years of life with a congenital heart defect. V gene TRBV27 combines with J gene TRBJ1-2; D perhaps matches TRBD1 (6 bases). Sequencing was done on a sample of thymocytes. CDR3 amino acids: CASSLSGGSFYGYTF. The CDR3, as DNA: TGTGCCAGCAGTTTATCTGGGGGCTCCTTCTATGGCTACACCTTC.